This T cell receptor beta chain was captured by sequencing in a study of cytomegalovirus exposure and HLA in healthy donors. As for the study in general: Among the roughly 400 genotyped donors, less than 85% were placed in the Caucasian-associated ancestry cluster.

Germline V gene sequence: CDR1 SGHTA, CDR2 FQGNSA. This CDR3 is built from 13 residues. The J segment lost 6 bases and the V segment lost 5 bases, leaving 7 bases of the junction unmatched. Primers included in the PCR were 60 Vbeta and 13 Jbeta primers. The assay was immunoSEQ multiplex PCR, and TCRdb's table has in-frame clones only and misses some. Of 180,000 or so clones in the sample, 75% were seen once. The TCR sequence derives from a woman aged 35 to 49 in good health and CMV-seropositive. The sample consisted of PBMCs. V and J are TRBV7-2 and TRBJ2-7; 7 bases are a match to TRBD1. The CDR3, as DNA: TGTGCCAGCAGCCTGGACAGGTTCTCCGAGCAGTACTTC. This sequence encodes CASSLDRFSEQYF. Variable domain in full (rest from reference TRBV7-2 and TRBJ2-7): GAGVSQSPSNKVTEKGKDVELRCDPISGHTALYWYRQSLGQGLEFLIYFQGNSAPDKSGLPSDRFSAERTGGSVSTLTIQRTQQEDSAVYLCASSLDRFSEQYFGPGTRLTVT.